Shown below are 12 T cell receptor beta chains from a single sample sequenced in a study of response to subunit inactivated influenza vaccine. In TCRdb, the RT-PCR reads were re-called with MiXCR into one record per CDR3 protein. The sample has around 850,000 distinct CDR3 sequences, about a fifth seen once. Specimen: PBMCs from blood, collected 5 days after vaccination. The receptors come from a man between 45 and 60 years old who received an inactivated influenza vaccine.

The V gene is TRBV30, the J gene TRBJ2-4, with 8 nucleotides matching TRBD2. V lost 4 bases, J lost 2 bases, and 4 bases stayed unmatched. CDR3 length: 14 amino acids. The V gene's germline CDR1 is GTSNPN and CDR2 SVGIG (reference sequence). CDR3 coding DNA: TGTGCCTGGACCGGGGGGGGATCCAAAAACATTCAGTACTTC. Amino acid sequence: CAWTGGGSKNIQYF. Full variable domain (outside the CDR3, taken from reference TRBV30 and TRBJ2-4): SQTIHQWPATLVQPVGSPLSLECTVEGTSNPNLYWYRQAAGRGLQLLFYSVGIGQISSEVPQNLSASRPQDRQFILSSKKLLLSDSGFYLCAWTGGGSKNIQYFGAGTRLSVL.

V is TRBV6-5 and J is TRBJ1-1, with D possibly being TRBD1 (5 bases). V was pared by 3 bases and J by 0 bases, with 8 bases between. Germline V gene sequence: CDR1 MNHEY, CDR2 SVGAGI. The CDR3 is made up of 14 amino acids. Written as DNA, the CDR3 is TGTGCCAGCAGTTATCAGGGAATGAACACTGAAGCTTTCTTT. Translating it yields CASSYQGMNTEAFF.

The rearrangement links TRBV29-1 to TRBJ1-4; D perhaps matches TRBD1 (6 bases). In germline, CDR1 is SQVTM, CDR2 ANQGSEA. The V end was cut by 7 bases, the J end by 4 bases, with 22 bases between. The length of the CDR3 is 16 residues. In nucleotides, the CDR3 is TGCAGCGCCCAATCGTATCGGGCAGGGGATAATGAAAAACTGTTTTTT. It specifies CSAQSYRAGDNEKLFF.

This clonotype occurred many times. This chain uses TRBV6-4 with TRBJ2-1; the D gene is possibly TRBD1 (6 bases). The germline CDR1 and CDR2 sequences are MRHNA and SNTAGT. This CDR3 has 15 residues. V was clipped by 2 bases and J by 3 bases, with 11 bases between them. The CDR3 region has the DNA TGTGCCAGCAGTGACGGGGCAGGGGTCTACAATGAGCAGTTCTTC. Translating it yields CASSDGAGVYNEQFF.

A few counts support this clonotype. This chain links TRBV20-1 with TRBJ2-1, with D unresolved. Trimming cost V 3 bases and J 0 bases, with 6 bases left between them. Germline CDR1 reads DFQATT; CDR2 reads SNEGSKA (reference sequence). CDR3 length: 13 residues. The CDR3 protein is CSARDHSYNEQFF. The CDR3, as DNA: TGCAGTGCTAGGGATCACTCCTACAATGAGCAGTTCTTC.

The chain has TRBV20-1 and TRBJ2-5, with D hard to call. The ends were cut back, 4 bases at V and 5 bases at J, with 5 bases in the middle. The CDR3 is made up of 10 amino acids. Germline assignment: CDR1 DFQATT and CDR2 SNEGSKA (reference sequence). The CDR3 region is CSATLETQYF. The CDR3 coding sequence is TGCAGTGCTACCCTTGAGACCCAGTACTTC.

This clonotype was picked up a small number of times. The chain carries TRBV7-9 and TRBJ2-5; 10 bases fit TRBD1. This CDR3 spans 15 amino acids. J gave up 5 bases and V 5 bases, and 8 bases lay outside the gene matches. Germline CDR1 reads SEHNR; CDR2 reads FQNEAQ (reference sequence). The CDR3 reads CASSRGQGIGETQYF. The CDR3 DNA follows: TGTGCCAGCAGCCGGGGACAGGGGATCGGTGAGACCCAGTACTTC.

Written as DNA, the CDR3 is TGCGCCAGCAGAACGTACAGGGATAATTCACCCCTCCACTTT. It is translated as CASRTYRDNSPLHF. This rearrangement joins TRBV4-1 to TRBJ1-6, with D tentatively TRBD1 (6 bases). Per the germline V gene, CDR1 is MGHRA and CDR2 is YSYEKL. Trimming stripped 6 bases from V and 5 bases from J, with 11 bases between. CDR3 length: 14 residues.

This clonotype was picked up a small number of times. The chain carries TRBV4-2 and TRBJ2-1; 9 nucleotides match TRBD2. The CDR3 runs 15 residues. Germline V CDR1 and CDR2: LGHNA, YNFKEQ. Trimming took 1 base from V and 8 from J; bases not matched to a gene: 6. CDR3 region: CASSQVREGVYEQFF. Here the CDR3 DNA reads TGTGCCAGCAGCCAAGTGCGGGAGGGCGTATATGAGCAGTTCTTC.

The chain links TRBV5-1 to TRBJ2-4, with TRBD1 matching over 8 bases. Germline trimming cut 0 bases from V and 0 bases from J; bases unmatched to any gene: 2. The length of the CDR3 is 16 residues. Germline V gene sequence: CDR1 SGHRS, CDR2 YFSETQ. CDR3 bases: TGCGCCAGCAGCTTGGACGGACAGGGAGCCAAAAACATTCAGTACTTC. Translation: CASSLDGQGAKNIQYF.

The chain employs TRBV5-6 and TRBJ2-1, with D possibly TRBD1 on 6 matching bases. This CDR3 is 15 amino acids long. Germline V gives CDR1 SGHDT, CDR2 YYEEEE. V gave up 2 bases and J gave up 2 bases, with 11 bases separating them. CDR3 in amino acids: CASSFPDSPYNEQFF. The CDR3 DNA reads TGTGCCAGCAGCTTCCCGGACAGCCCCTACAATGAGCAGTTCTTC.

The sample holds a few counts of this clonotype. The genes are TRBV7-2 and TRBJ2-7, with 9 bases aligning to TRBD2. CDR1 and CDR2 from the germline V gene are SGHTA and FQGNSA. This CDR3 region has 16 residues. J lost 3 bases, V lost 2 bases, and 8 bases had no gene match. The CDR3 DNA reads TGTGCCAGCAGCTTAAGGCTAGCGGGAAAGGGCTACGAGCAGTACTTC. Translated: CASSLRLAGKGYEQYF. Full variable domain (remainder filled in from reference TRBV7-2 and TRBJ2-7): GAGVSQSPSNKVTEKGKDVELRCDPISGHTALYWYRQSLGQGLEFLIYFQGNSAPDKSGLPSDRFSAERTGGSVSTLTIQRTQQEDSAVYLCASSLRLAGKGYEQYFGPGTRLTVT.